This T cell receptor beta chain is drawn from a study of beta chain features in type 1 diabetes. Findings and limits, study-wide: All four CD4+ subsets of Type 1 diabetes patients contained TCRB CDR3s that were moderately but significantly shorter.

Germline assignment: CDR1 MDHEN and CDR2 SYDVKM. The CDR3 loop spans 14 amino acids. V lost 6 bases and J lost 8; bases outside the gene matches: 9. This clone was picked up a small number of times. The antigen remains unidentified. Expressed TCRB transcripts got sequenced, as all isolated RNA was reverse transcribed. The data were produced by immunoSEQ multiplex PCR, yet TCRdb's version contains in-frame clones alone and is incomplete. The sample includes some 300,000 clones, 8% of them seen just once. The rearrangement uses TRBV28 and TRBJ2-1, with TRBD1 matching 8 bases. This sequence originates from a woman younger than 35 in good health. Sequencing was done on a sample of central memory CD4+ T cells from blood. The CDR3, as DNA: TGTGCCAGCAGGGAAGGGGCCAGGGGGCATGAGCAGTTCTTC. Translating it yields CASREGARGHEQFF.